This entry features one TCR beta chain sequence. No antigen is known for it. The CDR3 has 13 residues. Germline V gives CDR1 MNHNS, CDR2 SASEGT. Trimming stripped 3 bases from V and 5 bases from J, with 8 bases between. CD4+ cells underwent separation, giving CD45RA+ naive and CD45RA-negative memory subsets. Genomic DNA (from each subset) was split evenly across several immunoSEQ plates. Sequencing was performed with immunoSEQ multiplex PCR; in TCRdb, only in-frame clones are kept and a portion is missing. This sample has 2 million to 3 million clones, with roughly 93% found just once. The data were taken from a study of shared clonotypes between healthy human individuals. Study-level points and caveats: Approximately 4.5% was the fraction of naive CD4 clonotypes found shared across a few donors.

The chain carries TRBV6-1 and TRBJ1-5; the D is unclear. The origin of this receptor is a man aged 18 to 29 in good health. Some clones in this sample may be carry-over from other donors' samples. The sample was naive CD4+ T cells from PBMCs. As for subset: CD45RA+ positively selected. CDR3 loop: CASSETLYQPQHF. The DNA of the CDR3 is TGTGCCAGCAGTGAGACGCTTTATCAGCCCCAGCATTTT.